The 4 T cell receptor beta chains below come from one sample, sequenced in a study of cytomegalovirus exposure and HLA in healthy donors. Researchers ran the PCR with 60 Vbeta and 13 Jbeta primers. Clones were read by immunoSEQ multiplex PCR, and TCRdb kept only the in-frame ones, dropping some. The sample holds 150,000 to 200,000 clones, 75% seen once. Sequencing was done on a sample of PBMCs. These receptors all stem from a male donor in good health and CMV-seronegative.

CDR3 DNA: TGTGCCAGCAGCCCCTACTGGGCTAGCACAGATACGCAGTATTTT. This codes for CASSPYWASTDTQYF. The V and J genes are TRBV5-6 and TRBJ2-3; unclear D gene. V lost 4 bases to trimming and J lost 0 bases, with 12 bases between them. The CDR3 has 15 residues. Looked up from germline, CDR1 is SGHDT and CDR2 is YYEEEE.

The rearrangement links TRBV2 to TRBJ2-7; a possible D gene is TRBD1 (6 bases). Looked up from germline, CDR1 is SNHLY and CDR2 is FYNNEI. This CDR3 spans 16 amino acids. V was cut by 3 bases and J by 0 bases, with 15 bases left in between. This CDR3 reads CASSDMGHSSSYEQYF. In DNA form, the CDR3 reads TGTGCCAGCAGTGATATGGGACACAGCTCCTCCTACGAGCAGTACTTC.

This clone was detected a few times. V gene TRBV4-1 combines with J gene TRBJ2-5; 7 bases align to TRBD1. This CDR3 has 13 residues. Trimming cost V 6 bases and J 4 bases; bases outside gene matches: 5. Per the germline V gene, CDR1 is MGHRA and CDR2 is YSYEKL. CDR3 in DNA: TGCGCCAGCAGAGGACAGGCCGCAGAGACCCAGTACTTC. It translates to CASRGQAAETQYF.

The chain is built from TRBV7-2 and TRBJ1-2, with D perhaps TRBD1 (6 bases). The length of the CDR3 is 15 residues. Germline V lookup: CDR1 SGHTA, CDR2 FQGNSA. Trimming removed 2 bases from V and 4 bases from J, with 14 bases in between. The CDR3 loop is CASSLRMDSFYGYTF. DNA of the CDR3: TGTGCCAGCAGCTTAAGGATGGACAGCTTCTATGGCTACACCTTC. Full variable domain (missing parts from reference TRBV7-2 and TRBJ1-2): GAGVSQSPSNKVTEKGKDVELRCDPISGHTALYWYRQSLGQGLEFLIYFQGNSAPDKSGLPSDRFSAERTGGSVSTLTIQRTQQEDSAVYLCASSLRMDSFYGYTFGSGTRLTVV.